These T cell receptor beta chains were read from a single sample in a study of cytomegalovirus exposure and HLA in healthy donors. Assay: immunoSEQ multiplex PCR; the TCRdb copy retains only in-frame clones and omits some. The table has about 140,000 clones, about 79% seen once; the top ten hold around 1.7%. Material: PBMCs. The receptors shown here come from a woman in her 30s in good health and CMV-seronegative. CDR3s include the opening cysteine and the closing phenylalanine or tryptophan. The D gene is left open where the match is weak. A clone size is listed for some rows: how often the clone was seen (once, few, many), or a class if it is expanded.

v_call	j_call	d_call	clone_size	cdr3_aa	cdr3_nt
TRBV7-9	TRBJ2-3	-	once	CASSLVTGTDTQYF	TGTGCCAGCAGCTTAGTGACTGGCACAGATACGCAGTATTTT
TRBV9	TRBJ1-3	TRBD1	-	CASSPPLGRGPFGGNTIYF	TGTGCCAGCAGCCCACCGCTGGGCAGGGGGCCCTTCGGGGGAAACACCATATATTTT
TRBV25-1	TRBJ1-2	TRBD1	once	CASREDRERGGYTF	TGTGCCAGCAGAGAAGACAGGGAAAGAGGCGGCTACACCTTC
TRBV7-3	TRBJ2-4	TRBD2	few	CASSSRGGNIQYF	TGTGCCAGCAGTTCTCGCGGGGGTAACATTCAGTACTTC
TRBV15	TRBJ1-3	-	-	CATSRDLDSARNTIYF	TGTGCCACCAGCAGAGATTTGGACAGTGCCAGAAACACCATATATTTT
TRBV27	TRBJ1-6	TRBD1	-	CASSTRDRESGSPLHF	TGTGCCAGCAGTACACGGGACAGGGAGTCGGGTTCACCCCTCCACTTT
TRBV4-3	TRBJ1-3	-	few	CASSQDRGSSGNTIYF	TGCGCCAGCAGCCAAGACAGGGGTTCGTCTGGAAACACCATATATTTT
TRBV6-5	TRBJ1-1	-	few	CASTGTSEAFF	TGTGCCAGCACCGGGACATCTGAAGCTTTCTTT
TRBV7-2	TRBJ1-5	TRBD1	once	CALIRDREGSYSNQPQHF	TGTGCCCTCATCCGGGACAGGGAGGGATCTTATAGCAATCAGCCCCAGCATTTT
TRBV5-6	TRBJ1-1	TRBD1	-	CASSFGQGAYTEAFF	TGTGCCAGCAGCTTTGGACAGGGGGCGTACACTGAAGCTTTCTTT
TRBV4-1	TRBJ2-3	-	-	CASSQGQVLTDTQYF	TGCGCCAGCAGCCAAGGGCAGGTTCTGACAGATACGCAGTATTTT
TRBV6-5	TRBJ1-6	-	-	CASRAGTETGPLHF	TGTGCCAGCAGGGCCGGGACTGAGACTGGTCCCCTCCACTTT
TRBV4-2	TRBJ2-5	TRBD2	-	CASSQGTSEAGETQYF	TGTGCCAGCAGCCAGGGGACTAGTGAGGCGGGGGAGACCCAGTACTTC
TRBV4-1	TRBJ2-1	-	-	CASSQWTANEQFF	TGCGCCAGCAGCCAATGGACAGCAAATGAGCAGTTCTTC
TRBV6-1	TRBJ1-5	TRBD1	-	CASSEAGGATQPQHF	TGTGCCAGCAGTGAAGCAGGGGGCGCAACTCAGCCCCAGCATTTT
TRBV29-1	TRBJ1-2	-	few	CSVSTAHGYTF	TGCAGCGTCTCGACAGCACATGGCTACACCTTC
TRBV7-9	TRBJ2-3	TRBD2	-	CASSFSGLAGADTQYF	TGTGCCAGCAGTTTTTCTGGACTAGCGGGGGCAGATACGCAGTATTTT
TRBV12-5	TRBJ1-5	TRBD1	few	CASGLDGQGLSNQPQHF	TGTGCTAGTGGTTTGGACGGACAGGGTTTGAGCAATCAGCCCCAGCATTTT
TRBV30	TRBJ2-3	TRBD2	-	CAWSPTGGRADTQYF	TGTGCCTGGAGTCCCACGGGAGGGCGGGCAGATACGCAGTATTTT
TRBV6-4	TRBJ2-1	TRBD1	-	CASSDFTGTGVNEQFF	TGTGCCAGCAGTGACTTTACCGGGACAGGGGTCAATGAGCAGTTCTTC
TRBV30	TRBJ2-1	-	-	CAWSDVLAAEQFF	TGTGCCTGGAGTGACGTCCTAGCTGCTGAGCAGTTCTTC
TRBV30	TRBJ1-5	-	-	CAWSAELNQPQHF	TGTGCCTGGAGTGCGGAACTAAATCAGCCCCAGCATTTT
TRBV5-8	TRBJ1-5	TRBD1	-	CASSLGWDRPNQPQHF	TGTGCCAGCAGCTTGGGTTGGGACAGGCCCAATCAGCCCCAGCATTTT
TRBV4-2	TRBJ1-2	TRBD1	few	CASSQEAGGDGYTF	TGTGCCAGCAGCCAAGAGGCAGGGGGCGATGGCTACACCTTC
TRBV6-1	TRBJ1-2	-	-	CASSVVAYGYTF	TGTGCCAGCAGTGTGGTGGCCTATGGCTACACCTTC
TRBV6-1	TRBJ2-7	-	-	CASIIGPQTGEQYF	TGTGCCAGCATTATCGGTCCCCAAACGGGAGAGCAGTACTTC
TRBV5-6	TRBJ2-6	-	-	CASSQDSSGANVLTF	TGTGCCAGCAGCCAAGACAGCTCTGGGGCCAACGTCCTGACTTTC